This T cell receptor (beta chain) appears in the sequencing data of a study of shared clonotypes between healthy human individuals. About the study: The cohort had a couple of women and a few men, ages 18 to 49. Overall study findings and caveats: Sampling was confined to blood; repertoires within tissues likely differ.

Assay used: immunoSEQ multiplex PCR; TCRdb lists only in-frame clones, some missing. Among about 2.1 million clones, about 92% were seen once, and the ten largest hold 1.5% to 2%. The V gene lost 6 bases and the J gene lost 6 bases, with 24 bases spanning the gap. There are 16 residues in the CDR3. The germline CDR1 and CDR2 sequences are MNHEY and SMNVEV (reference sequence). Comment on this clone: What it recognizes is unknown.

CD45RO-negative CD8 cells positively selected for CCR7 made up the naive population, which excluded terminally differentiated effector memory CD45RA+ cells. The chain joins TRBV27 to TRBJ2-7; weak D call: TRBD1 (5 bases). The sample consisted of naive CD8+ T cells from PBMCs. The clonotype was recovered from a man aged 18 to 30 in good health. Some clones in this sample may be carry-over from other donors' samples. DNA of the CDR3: TGTGCCAGCAGCCTGTTGCCCCTCCAGGGCTTGGGCGAGCAGTACTTC. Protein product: CASSLLPLQGLGEQYF.